The rows below give T cell receptor beta chains drawn from one sample of a study of blood T cell repertoires in COVID-19. Repertoires were generated with immunoSEQ multiplex PCR, while TCRdb's copy carries only in-frame clones and drops some. The repertoire includes about 240,000 clones, 80% to 90% of them detected once, and about 4.4% sits in the top ten. The sequencing input was peripheral blood. The receptors come from a woman in her sixties or seventies with acute or convalescent COVID-19. CDR3s include the opening cysteine and the closing phenylalanine or tryptophan. A D gene is named only where the DNA matches it firmly. Size is stated for part of the rows, as once, few or many counts, or as a class when the clone is expanded.

D	V	size	J	length	DNA	CDR3
TRBD2	TRBV6-2/TRBV6-3	once	TRBJ2-3	18	TGTGCCAGCAGTAGGGGAATTGGGACTAGCGGTTGGACAGATACGCAGTATTTT	CASSRGIGTSGWTDTQYF
TRBD2	TRBV3-1/TRBV3-2	.	TRBJ2-7	14	TGTGCCAGCAGCCGGGAGGGGACTTCCCTCGAGCAGTACTTC	CASSREGTSLEQYF
TRBD1	TRBV3-1/TRBV3-2	.	TRBJ1-6	14	TGTGCCAGCAGCCCTAACAGGGGGCGCACACCCCTCCACTTT	CASSPNRGRTPLHF
.	TRBV4-3	.	TRBJ1-6	15	TGCGCCAGCAGCCAAGAAATCTCTTATAATTCACCCCTCCACTTT	CASSQEISYNSPLHF
TRBD1	TRBV5-5	.	TRBJ1-1	18	TGTGCCAGCAGCTTGTTAACATCTTCCGGGACAGGGCAAACTGAAGCTTTCTTT	CASSLLTSSGTGQTEAFF
TRBD2	TRBV19	.	TRBJ2-5	15	TGTGCCAGTACCGGGACTAGCGGGGGCGTGGAAACCCAGTACTTC	CASTGTSGGVETQYF
TRBD2	TRBV20-1	few	TRBJ2-1	11	TGCAGTGCTAGTAGCGGGGGGGAGCAGTTCTTC	CSASSGGEQFF
TRBD1	TRBV4-3	few	TRBJ1-1	15	TGCGCCAGCAGCCAAGATCCCACAGGGGTCGCTGAAGCTTTCTTT	CASSQDPTGVAEAFF
.	TRBV19	.	TRBJ1-5	15	TGTGCCAGTAGTAATACACCCATTGGCAATCAGCCCCAGCATTTT	CASSNTPIGNQPQHF
TRBD2	TRBV7-2	.	TRBJ2-5	14	TGTGCCAGCAGCGGAACTAGCGGGTTGGAGACCCAGTACTTC	CASSGTSGLETQYF
TRBD1	TRBV24-1	.	TRBJ1-5	15	TGTGCCACCAGTGCGGGACAGGCCTCCAATCAGCCCCAGCATTTT	CATSAGQASNQPQHF
TRBD1	TRBV19	once	TRBJ1-1	14	TGTGCCAGTAGGGACAGGGGGTGGAACACTGAAGCTTTCTTT	CASRDRGWNTEAFF
.	TRBV7-8	.	TRBJ1-2	15	TGTGCCAGCAGCTTAGCAAGGACAGACTACTATGGCTACACCTTC	CASSLARTDYYGYTF
TRBD1	TRBV15	.	TRBJ2-7	13	TGTGCCACCAAGACAGGGGGAACCTACGAGCAGTACTTC	CATKTGGTYEQYF
TRBD1	TRBV19	.	TRBJ1-6	15	TGTGCCAGTAAAGTGGACAGGGCGTATAATTCACCCCTCCACTTT	CASKVDRAYNSPLHF
TRBD1	TRBV6-2/TRBV6-3	.	TRBJ1-5	16	TGTGCCAGCAGTTTCGGACAGGCGGCTAGCAATCAGCCCCAGCATTTT	CASSFGQAASNQPQHF